These 18 T cell receptor beta chains share one sample of origin, sequenced in a study of early T cells in non-severe SARS-CoV-2 infection. Via MiXCR, TCRdb re-called the 5' RACE reads, giving one row per CDR3 protein. The sample lists about 58,000 distinct CDR3 sequences, about an eighth occurring once. The sample was whole blood. The receptors were gathered from an adult who was a healthcare worker with PCR-confirmed SARS-CoV-2 infection or an uninfected control (not recorded which).

This chain connects TRBV7-9 to TRBJ1-1, with D possibly TRBD1 on 6 matching bases. Germline-derived CDR1 and CDR2 are SEHNR and FQNEAQ (reference sequence). V was cut by 5 bases and J by 4 bases, with 8 bases left in between. The CDR3 loop spans 12 amino acids. CDR3 nucleotide sequence: TGTGCCAGCAGCAAAGGGGGCACTGAAGCTTTCTTT. Amino acids: CASSKGGTEAFF.

This clonotype was observed a handful of times. This chain uses TRBV7-9 with TRBJ1-1, with D tentatively TRBD1 (5 bases). This CDR3 spans 13 amino acids. V was trimmed by 8 bases and J by 1 base, leaving 11 bases between them. CDR1 and CDR2 (germline): SEHNR, FQNEAQ (reference sequence). The CDR3 DNA reads as TGTGCCAGCTTGGGGGGGACGAACACTGAAGCTTTCTTT. Translating it yields CASLGGTNTEAFF. Full variable domain (rest looked up from reference TRBV7-9 and TRBJ1-1): DTGVSQNPRHKITKRGQNVTFRCDPISEHNRLYWYRQTLGQGPEFLTYFQNEAQLEKSRLLSDRFSAERPKGSFSTLEIQRTEQGDSAMYLCASLGGTNTEAFFGQGTRLTVV.

For this clonotype: A read error may be the cause here, since a much bigger clone is one base away. J is TRBJ2-3 and V is TRBV5-1, with 8 bases matching TRBD1. In germline, CDR1 is SGHRS, CDR2 YFSETQ. The CDR3 is made up of 18 amino acids. Losses at the gene ends were 3 bases for V and 0 bases for J; bases not matched to a gene: 12. The CDR3 DNA follows: TGCGCCAGCAGCTCCAGCTTAGGACAGGGTGAAAGCACAGATACGCAGTATTTT. This gives the protein CASSSSLGQGESTDTQYF.

This sequence joins TRBV20-1 and TRBJ2-1; TRBD1 or TRBD2 may be the D gene (5 bases each). Germline values: CDR1 DFQATT, CDR2 SNEGSKA (reference sequence). This CDR3 spans 13 amino acids. The V end lost 3 bases, the J end lost 6 bases, and 12 bases lay between the germline ends. CDR3 nucleotide sequence: TGCAGTGCTAGCCTAGGGACGACCAATGAGCAGTTCTTC. Translating it yields CSASLGTTNEQFF.

As regards this clonotype: A junction end diverges from the germline sequence, so it may reflect a read error. The chain recombines TRBV6-1 with TRBJ1-1, with D uncertain. The CDR3 is 15 amino acids. The germline V gene has CDR1 MNHNS and CDR2 SASEGT. CDR3 protein: CASSEVQRPNTEVFF. Written as DNA, the CDR3 is TGTGCCAGCAGTGAAGTACAGAGACCGAACACTGAAGTTTTCTTT.

This clonotype was picked up many times. The chain joins TRBV7-6 to TRBJ2-3; possible D gene TRBD2, 5 bases. The germline CDR1 and CDR2 sequences are SGHVS and FNYEAQ. V lost 3 bases and J lost 2, with 9 bases in between. The CDR3 spans 14 residues. The CDR3 is CASSFSGYTDTQYF. CDR3 coding DNA: TGTGCCAGCAGCTTTTCGGGGTACACAGATACGCAGTATTTT.

This clonotype was seen ten or more times. The rearrangement uses TRBV7-3 and TRBJ2-1, with D uncertain. Germline V gene lookup returns CDR1 SGHTA and CDR2 FQGTGA. The V gene lost 1 base and the J gene lost 3 bases, with 7 bases spanning the gap. This CDR3 has 14 residues. The CDR3 region has the DNA TGTGCCAGCAGCTTAAGCGACGGCTACAATGAGCAGTTCTTC. It encodes CASSLSDGYNEQFF.

The chain carries TRBV13 and TRBJ2-6; 8 bases map to TRBD1. CDR3 length: 20 amino acids. Germline V CDR1 and CDR2: PRHDT, FYEKMQ (reference sequence). V lost 2 bases to trimming and J lost 0 bases; unmatched junction nucleotides: 12. CDR3 nucleotides: TGTGCCAGCAGCTTAAGGCAGGGGGCGCTTCCCCTCTCTGGGGCCAACGTCCTGACTTTC. As protein: CASSLRQGALPLSGANVLTF.

This clonotype came up many times. The chain employs TRBV12-3 or TRBV12-4 and TRBJ1-1; D unresolved. This CDR3 spans 13 amino acids. Trimming took off 7 bases at V and 1 base at J, with 10 bases between the two ends. The CDR3: CASTLPRNTEAFF. CDR3 DNA sequence: TGTGCCAGCACCCTACCGCGGAACACTGAAGCTTTCTTT.

Ten or more counts support this clonotype. The chain recombines TRBV7-6 with TRBJ1-5; D uncertain. Germline V gene sequence: CDR1 SGHVS, CDR2 FNYEAQ. V lost 1 base to trimming and J lost 0 bases, with 7 bases between them. The CDR3 covers 15 residues. CDR3 sequence reads: CASSLESGSNQPQHF. DNA of the CDR3: TGTGCCAGCAGCTTAGAAAGCGGTAGCAATCAGCCCCAGCATTTT.

This clonotype came up many times. The gene calls are TRBV20-1 and TRBJ1-4; D is possibly TRBD1 (6 bases). Germline V gene sequence: CDR1 DFQATT, CDR2 SNEGSKA (reference sequence). CDR3 size: 16 residues. Between the trimmed V and J ends, which lost 0 bases and 11 bases, there was a span of 22 bases. CDR3 in DNA: TGCAGTGCTAGAGATGATGAAGGGACATCGATTGTGAAACTGTTTTTT. The encoded protein is CSARDDEGTSIVKLFF.

The chain carries TRBV29-1 and TRBJ1-3; D is unclear. The V gene lost 4 bases and the J gene lost 0 bases, with 10 bases spanning the gap. Germline V CDR1 and CDR2: SQVTM, ANQGSEA. The CDR3 runs 14 residues. The chain's CDR3 is CSVVEWTSGNTIYF. CDR3 coding DNA: TGCAGCGTTGTTGAGTGGACCTCTGGAAACACCATATATTTT.

This clonotype was seen only a few times. This chain links TRBV6-6 with TRBJ2-3; possible D gene TRBD2, 6 bases. The CDR3 totals 17 residues. Per the germline V gene, CDR1 is MNHNY and CDR2 is SVGAGI (reference sequence). Trimming removed 6 bases from V and 0 bases from J, with 19 bases in between. The CDR3 DNA follows: TGTGCCAGCAGAGAACTCCACTGGAGCGGGAGCACAGATACGCAGTATTTT. It specifies CASRELHWSGSTDTQYF.

As concerns this clonotype: A read error may be the cause here, since a much bigger clone is one base away. The CDR3 sequence is CSVGIQGKNTEAFF. DNA for the CDR3: TGCAGCGTTGGAATTCAGGGGAAGAACACTGAAGCTTTCTTT. The chain recombines TRBV29-1 with TRBJ1-1, with D perhaps TRBD1 (6 bases). Germline CDR1 reads SQVTM; CDR2 reads ANQGSEA. The CDR3 has 14 residues. Trimming removed 4 bases at V and 1 base at J, with 13 bases between.

This clonotype was seen at least ten times. This rearrangement joins TRBV29-1 to TRBJ1-2; 9 bases agree with TRBD1. This CDR3 is 15 amino acids long. V dropped 7 bases and J dropped 3; count of bases not matched to a gene: 12. The germline V gene encodes CDR1 SQVTM and CDR2 ANQGSEA. The CDR3 DNA reads TGCAGCGCTGTAACTGTCACAGGGGGCCACTATGGCTACACCTTC. Its protein product is CSAVTVTGGHYGYTF.

The genes are TRBV20-1 and TRBJ2-7; no reliable D call. The CDR3 extends over 10 amino acids. Germline lookup yields CDR1 DFQATT and CDR2 SNEGSKA (reference sequence). V was clipped by 5 bases and J by 3 bases, with 5 bases between them. The CDR3 loop reads CSASVYEQYF. CDR3 nucleotides: TGCAGTGCTTCCGTCTACGAGCAGTACTTC.

Remarks on this clonotype: This may arise from a read error, as a much more abundant clone is one base away. This is likely a read error, given that the CDR3 carries no conserved phenylalanine or tryptophan at its end. CDR3 sequence (DNA): TGCGCCAGCAGCTTGCGGGTATCTGGTACTGAAGCTTTCCTT. It yields the protein CASSLRVSGTEAFL. The V gene is TRBV5-1, the J gene TRBJ1-1; the D is unclear. V was clipped by 1 base and J by 5 bases, with 12 bases between them. The CDR3 consists of 14 residues. In germline, CDR1 is SGHRS, CDR2 YFSETQ.

The chain is built from TRBV6-1 and TRBJ1-5, with D hard to call. V dropped 0 bases and J dropped 0 bases, with 3 bases sitting between them. In germline, CDR1 is MNHNS, CDR2 SASEGT. The CDR3 loop spans 14 amino acids. CDR3 amino acids: CASSEAYSNQPQHF. CDR3 nucleotide sequence: TGTGCCAGCAGTGAAGCGTATAGCAATCAGCCCCAGCATTTT.